This is a list of T cell receptor beta chains from one sample in a study of Tregs in tolerant kidney transplant recipients. The method was immunoSEQ multiplex PCR; TCRdb's version includes in-frame clones alone and lacks a portion of them. The data hold over 85,000 clones, with roughly 93% observed a single time. This sample comprised CD4+ T cells from blood, obtained before the transplant. These receptors were collected from a human donor who received a combined kidney and bone marrow transplant. CDR3s include the opening cysteine and the closing phenylalanine or tryptophan. Fields, in order: D gene, clone size, V gene, J gene, CDR3 protein, CDR3 DNA. The D gene is left open where the match is weak. Size is stated for part of the rows, as once, few or many counts, or as a class when the clone is expanded.

NA	NA	TRBV19	TRBJ2-7	CASSPRKGRYEQYF	TGTGCCAGTAGCCCAAGAAAGGGGCGCTACGAGCAGTACTTC
TRBD2	NA	TRBV9	TRBJ2-1	CASSVGRGGRVSPYNEQFF	TGTGCCAGCAGCGTAGGGAGGGGCGGGAGAGTCTCCCCCTACAATGAGCAGTTCTTC
NA	NA	TRBV30	TRBJ1-1	CAWGRQNLNTEAFF	TGTGCCTGGGGCCGACAGAATTTGAACACTGAAGCTTTCTTT
NA	NA	TRBV6-5	TRBJ2-7	CASSFLHLGGEQYF	TGTGCCAGCAGCTTTCTGCACCTGGGGGGCGAGCAGTACTTC
TRBD1	NA	TRBV29-1	TRBJ2-3	CSVARGDRGFTDTQYF	TGCAGCGTTGCCAGGGGGGACAGGGGATTTACGGATACGCAGTATTTT
NA	NA	TRBV2	TRBJ2-1	CASTQDRLSYSYNEQFF	TGTGCCAGCACTCAAGACAGGCTTTCTTACTCCTACAATGAGCAGTTCTTC
NA	NA	TRBV5-5	TRBJ2-7	CASSLAWGHEQYF	TGTGCCAGCAGCTTGGCCTGGGGGCACGAGCAGTACTTC
NA	NA	TRBV10-3	TRBJ2-7	CAISQDKYEQYF	TGTGCCATCAGCCAGGACAAATACGAGCAGTACTTC
NA	NA	TRBV2	TRBJ2-3	CASHLGGSYTDTQYF	TGTGCCAGCCACCTAGGCGGCTCTTACACAGATACGCAGTATTTT
TRBD1	NA	TRBV15	TRBJ2-2	CATRETGGVEELFF	TGTGCCACCAGGGAGACAGGGGGCGTGGAGGAGCTGTTTTTT
TRBD1	NA	TRBV27	TRBJ2-7	CASGSQGAPYEQYF	TGTGCCAGCGGAAGTCAGGGGGCCCCCTACGAGCAGTACTTC
NA	NA	TRBV30	TRBJ2-6	CAWVKGSGANVLTF	TGTGCCTGGGTCAAGGGGTCTGGGGCCAACGTCCTGACTTTC
NA	NA	TRBV9	TRBJ2-5	CASSVVGREETQYF	TGTGCCAGCAGCGTAGTTGGTCGGGAAGAGACCCAGTACTTC
NA	NA	TRBV7-9	TRBJ2-1	CASSLAALEFYNEQFF	TGTGCCAGCAGCTTAGCAGCGCTGGAATTCTACAATGAGCAGTTCTTC
NA	NA	TRBV30	TRBJ2-5	CAWRKTGQETQYF	TGTGCCTGGAGAAAAACAGGGCAAGAGACCCAGTACTTC
TRBD2	NA	TRBV5-1	TRBJ2-5	CASSLYSGGEETQYF	TGCGCCAGCAGCTTGTATAGCGGGGGTGAAGAGACCCAGTACTTC
NA	NA	TRBV30	TRBJ1-2	CAWALGGGTIYGYTF	TGTGCCTGGGCCCTGGGGGGTGGGACGATCTATGGCTACACCTTC
TRBD1	NA	TRBV6-5	TRBJ1-1	CASATTGTNTEAFF	TGTGCCAGCGCCACGACAGGGACCAACACTGAAGCTTTCTTT
TRBD2	NA	TRBV4-1	TRBJ2-7	CASSQQREAYEQYF	TGCGCCAGCAGCCAACAACGGGAGGCCTACGAGCAGTACTTC
TRBD2	NA	TRBV7-2	TRBJ2-3	CASSAGVTDTQYF	TGTGCCAGTTCAGCGGGGGTGACAGATACGCAGTATTTT
NA	NA	TRBV18	TRBJ2-5	CASSGGLQETQYF	TGTGCCAGCTCAGGGGGACTCCAAGAGACCCAGTACTTC
TRBD2	NA	TRBV2	TRBJ2-1	CASSEGGRSLNEQFF	TGTGCCAGCAGTGAAGGCGGGAGGTCCCTCAATGAGCAGTTCTTC
TRBD1	medium-sized	TRBV6-5	TRBJ1-2	CASSYSMTGEYYGYTF	TGTGCCAGCAGTTACTCGATGACAGGGGAATACTATGGCTACACCTTC
TRBD1	NA	TRBV7-2	TRBJ1-1	CASSLVQGRAFF	TGTGCCAGCAGCTTAGTACAGGGGCGAGCTTTCTTT
TRBD1	once	TRBV11-3	TRBJ1-2	CASSLAEGEGQIYGYTF	TGTGCCAGCAGCTTAGCCGAAGGCGAGGGACAGATTTATGGCTACACCTTC
TRBD2	NA	TRBV10-3	TRBJ2-1	CASGTSGNNEQFF	TGTGCCAGCGGGACTAGTGGGAACAATGAGCAGTTCTTC
NA	NA	TRBV2	TRBJ2-7	CASSDGASYEQYF	TGTGCCAGCAGTGATGGGGCCTCCTACGAGCAGTACTTC
NA	NA	TRBV11-2	TRBJ2-5	CASSPQGTQETQYF	TGTGCCAGCAGTCCACAGGGAACCCAAGAGACCCAGTACTTC
NA	NA	TRBV18	TRBJ2-7	CASSPLTSYEQYF	TGTGCCAGCTCACCACTTACTTCCTACGAGCAGTACTTC
NA	NA	TRBV2	TRBJ1-1	CASSSLGGPEAFF	TGTGCCAGCAGTTCCTTGGGGGGACCTGAAGCTTTCTTT
NA	NA	TRBV4-2	TRBJ2-3	CASSQDYPDTQYF	TGTGCCAGCAGCCAAGACTACCCAGATACGCAGTATTTT
NA	NA	TRBV7-9	TRBJ1-1	CASSLRSGGITEAFF	TGTGCCAGCAGCTTAAGGTCTGGGGGCATCACTGAAGCTTTCTTT
TRBD1	NA	TRBV5-1	TRBJ2-7	CASSRGTGLTYEQYF	TGCGCCAGCAGCCGAGGGACAGGCCTTACCTACGAGCAGTACTTC
TRBD1	few	TRBV7-2	TRBJ1-4	CASNQQGAGEKLFF	TGTGCCAGCAACCAACAGGGGGCTGGGGAAAAACTGTTTTTT
NA	NA	TRBV7-9	TRBJ2-7	CASNDGSGLSYEQYF	TGTGCCAGCAACGACGGGTCCGGACTATCCTACGAGCAGTACTTC
NA	NA	TRBV29-1	TRBJ1-1	CSARHGNTEAFF	TGCAGCGCGCGACACGGAAACACTGAAGCTTTCTTT
NA	NA	TRBV9	TRBJ2-3	CASSVVLGTDTQYF	TGTGCCAGCAGCGTAGTGCTAGGCACAGATACGCAGTATTTT
NA	few	TRBV10-1	TRBJ2-7	CASSESLIRLDFYEQYF	TGCGCCAGCAGTGAGAGCTTGATCCGCCTGGACTTCTACGAGCAGTACTTC
NA	NA	TRBV29-1	TRBJ1-3	CSAAGVRGPISGNTIYF	TGCAGCGCCGCGGGGGTCAGGGGCCCAATCTCTGGAAACACCATATATTTT
TRBD2	NA	TRBV4-1	TRBJ2-1	CASSQERAGGLGNEQFF	TGCGCCAGCAGCCAAGAGCGAGCGGGAGGGTTAGGGAATGAGCAGTTCTTC
NA	NA	TRBV9	TRBJ2-7	CASSVATGSYEQYF	TGTGCCAGCAGCGTAGCAACGGGGAGCTACGAGCAGTACTTC
TRBD1	NA	TRBV6-5	TRBJ2-7	CASTKRTGPDYEQYF	TGTGCCAGCACCAAAAGGACAGGACCTGACTACGAGCAGTACTTC
TRBD1	NA	TRBV15	TRBJ2-5	CATSSGTGGYQETQYF	TGTGCCACCAGCTCCGGGACAGGGGGGTACCAAGAGACCCAGTACTTC
NA	NA	TRBV11-2	TRBJ1-4	CASSPFPGGQLFF	TGTGCCAGCAGCCCCTTTCCCGGGGGTCAACTGTTTTTT
TRBD1	NA	TRBV11-3	TRBJ2-7	CASSPGRDRDHEQYF	TGTGCCAGCAGCCCAGGGCGGGACAGGGATCACGAGCAGTACTTC